The rows below give T cell receptor beta chains drawn from one sample of a study of blood T cell repertoires in COVID-19. Here immunoSEQ multiplex PCR was the method, and the copy in TCRdb shows in-frame clones only, minus some. The sample has some 86,000 clones, over 80% seen once. The sample consisted of peripheral blood. The receptors derive from a woman of 80 years or more with active or convalescent COVID-19. The CDR3 runs from the conserved cysteine through the conserved F or W. The D gene is left open where the match is weak. Clone size is shown for a subset of rows, as once, few, many or a class of expanded clone.

j_call,cdr3_length,v_call,d_call,clone_size,cdr3_nt,cdr3_aa
TRBJ1-2,10,TRBV29-1,.,.,TGCAGCGTTGAGTCCCCGGTTCTCACCTTC,CSVESPVLTF
TRBJ1-6,16,TRBV28,TRBD1,many,TGTGCCAGCAGCCCCTTACCGGGACAGCCTAATTCACCCCTCCACTTT,CASSPLPGQPNSPLHF
TRBJ1-1,14,TRBV18,TRBD1,.,TGTGCCAGCTCGCGGGACAGTAGGAACACTGAAGCTTTCTTT,CASSRDSRNTEAFF
TRBJ2-1,15,TRBV24-1,TRBD1,.,TGTGCCACCAGTGACCCGGGACAGGGACCCAATGAGCAGTTCTTC,CATSDPGQGPNEQFF
TRBJ2-7,13,TRBV20-1,.,.,TGCAGTGCTAGTTGGGCAGGGCCTATCGAGCAGTACTTC,CSASWAGPIEQYF
TRBJ2-7,16,TRBV4-1,TRBD2,.,TGCGCCAGCAGCCAGATTAGAGCGGGGGGGACCTACGAGCAGTACTTC,CASSQIRAGGTYEQYF
TRBJ1-2,15,TRBV10-3,TRBD1,.,TGTGCCATTGGGGGGACAGGGAGATTGAACTATGGCTACACCTTC,CAIGGTGRLNYGYTF
TRBJ1-2,20,TRBV3-1/TRBV3-2,TRBD1,.,TGTGCCAGCAGCCAAGTCGGAACCCCAGATCCGGGACAGATTCCCTATGGCTACACCTTC,CASSQVGTPDPGQIPYGYTF
TRBJ2-2,14,TRBV5-1,.,once,TGCGCCAGCAGCTCCCAGGCAAACACCGGGGAGCTGTTTTTT,CASSSQANTGELFF
TRBJ2-6,14,TRBV7-3,.,.,TGTGCCAGCACCCGGGAGTCTGGGGCCAACGTCCTGACTTTC,CASTRESGANVLTF
TRBJ1-1,14,TRBV28,TRBD1,.,TGTGCCAGCAGTCGCAGGGGGAGCGTCACTGAAGCTTTCTTT,CASSRRGSVTEAFF
TRBJ1-5,14,TRBV5-1,.,once,TGCGCCAGCAGCTTAGGGGGTAGCAATCAGCCCCAGCATTTT,CASSLGGSNQPQHF
TRBJ1-3,14,TRBV30,.,.,TGTGCCTGGAGTGTACGTGGCGGGGGAAACACCATATATTTT,CAWSVRGGGNTIYF
TRBJ2-3,12,TRBV2,.,.,TGTGCCAGCAGTGTCGCGACAGATACGCAGTATTTT,CASSVATDTQYF
TRBJ2-1,15,TRBV2,TRBD2,.,TGTGCCAGCAGGGCCCTAGCGGGGGACCACAATGAGCAGTTCTTC,CASRALAGDHNEQFF
TRBJ2-5,13,TRBV6-6,.,.,TGTGCCAGCAGTCCAGGGGGGACGGAGACCCAGTACTTC,CASSPGGTETQYF
TRBJ2-6,19,TRBV18,.,.,TGTGCCAGCTCACCACTTAGACAGAGCTCTCTCCCTGGGGCCAACGTCCTGACTTTC,CASSPLRQSSLPGANVLTF
TRBJ1-3,16,TRBV5-1,.,.,TGCGCCAGCAGCACGGGGACTGGACTCTCTGGAAACACCATATATTTT,CASSTGTGLSGNTIYF
TRBJ2-5,14,TRBV5-6,TRBD2,.,TGTGCCAGCAGCAATCTAGCGGGAGAAGAGACCCAGTACTTC,CASSNLAGEETQYF
TRBJ2-3,16,TRBV19,TRBD2,.,TGTGCCAGTAGTATTGGGGGAGGGCCCTCAGGAGATACGCAGTATTTT,CASSIGGGPSGDTQYF
TRBJ1-4,17,TRBV9,TRBD1,.,TGTGCCAGCAGTCGATTACAGGGGACGGGAACTAATGAAAAACTGTTTTTT,CASSRLQGTGTNEKLFF
TRBJ1-5,19,TRBV30,.,few,TGTGCCTGGAGTCCACCAACCGGGACTACCTCTACCCCCGATCAGCCCCAGCATTTT,CAWSPPTGTTSTPDQPQHF
TRBJ2-1,15,TRBV7-3,TRBD2,once,TGTGCCAGCAGCTTACTAGCGGGGGGGAACAATGAGCAGTTCTTC,CASSLLAGGNNEQFF
TRBJ1-3,16,TRBV19,.,.,TGTGCCAGTAGTATGGCACCTGAGGGCTTTGGAAACACCATATATTTT,CASSMAPEGFGNTIYF
TRBJ2-7,12,TRBV18,.,.,TGTGCCAGCTCACGGGCATCCTACGAGCAGTACTTC,CASSRASYEQYF
TRBJ2-1,15,TRBV7-2,.,.,TGTGCCAGCAGCGACCGGGCAGGGCCGAGTTTGGAGCAGTTCTTC,CASSDRAGPSLEQFF
TRBJ2-2,13,TRBV9,.,.,TGTGCCAGCAGCGTAGAGCCCAACGGGGAGCTGTTTTTT,CASSVEPNGELFF